The present entry profiles one T cell receptor beta chain with its context. The sample is drawn from a study of blood T cell repertoires in COVID-19. Study-wide context: Researchers got acute and convalescent COVID-19 samples from the United States, Italy and Spain. PBMCs, B-cell-depleted T cells, or T cells provided the cDNA or gDNA that made up the material.

Original methodology: Researchers report that nucleated cell counts were estimated from reference gene primer amplification. Clones were read by immunoSEQ multiplex PCR, and TCRdb kept only the in-frame ones, dropping some. That table supplies the V and J calls and clone size; D and trimming were determined from the DNA. The sample holds about 150,000 clones; about 91% are singletons and the top ten take around 0.91%. Germline V gene sequence: CDR1 ENHRY, CDR2 SYGVKD. This CDR3 is built from 13 residues. J was trimmed by 5 bases and V by 10 bases; bases with no gene match: 6. The material sequenced was peripheral blood. This TCR was recovered from a woman in her forties or fifties with acute or convalescent COVID-19. The rearrangement links TRBV10-3 to TRBJ2-7; 12 bases agree with TRBD1. The CDR3 nucleotides are TGTGCCACGAGGGGACAGGGGGCCGACGAGCAGTACTTC. It encodes CATRGQGADEQYF.